These T cell receptor beta chains were read from a single sample in a study of Ad26.COV2.S vaccination and SARS-CoV-2 variants. Clones were sequenced by immunoSEQ multiplex PCR, and TCRdb holds only the in-frame ones, with some missing. Counted here are about 100,000 clones, over 60% occurring once; the ten biggest clones make up around 16%. Sequenced here: peripheral blood, sampled after recovery from COVID-19. Every receptor here comes from a human donor who had recovered from COVID-19. Both conserved end residues are part of each CDR3. A D gene is named only where the DNA matches it firmly. A clone size is listed for some rows: how often the clone was seen (once, few, many), or a class if it is expanded.

CDR3nt: TGTGCCAGCAGCTTACAGGTTGGGAGCGATGAAAAACTGTTTTTT
CDR3aa: CASSLQVGSDEKLFF
v_gene: TRBV7-2
len: 15
d_gene: -
j_gene: TRBJ1-4
abundance: -

CDR3nt: TGTGCCAGCACAGCACCCGTCGACGGAAGCCCTAACTATGGCTACACCTTC
CDR3aa: CASTAPVDGSPNYGYTF
v_gene: TRBV2
len: 17
d_gene: -
j_gene: TRBJ1-2
abundance: -

CDR3nt: TGCGCCAGCAGCGCAGGGTCGGGTAATGAAAAACTGTTTTTT
CDR3aa: CASSAGSGNEKLFF
v_gene: TRBV5-1
len: 14
d_gene: -
j_gene: TRBJ1-4
abundance: -

CDR3nt: TGTGCCAGCAGCCAAGAACCTGGGGGTGAAAAACTGTTTTTT
CDR3aa: CASSQEPGGEKLFF
v_gene: TRBV3-1/TRBV3-2
len: 14
d_gene: -
j_gene: TRBJ1-4
abundance: -

CDR3nt: TGTGCCAGCAGGAGACAGGGATCCGGCTACGAGCAGTACTTC
CDR3aa: CASRRQGSGYEQYF
v_gene: TRBV28
len: 14
d_gene: TRBD1
j_gene: TRBJ2-7
abundance: -

CDR3nt: TGTGCCAGCAGTTACAGGGACGGCCGGGTCAATGAGCAGTTCTTC
CDR3aa: CASSYRDGRVNEQFF
v_gene: TRBV6-5
len: 15
d_gene: -
j_gene: TRBJ2-1
abundance: -

CDR3nt: TGTGCCAGCAGCTTATTCAAGCGGGGGGACTACGAGCAGTACTTC
CDR3aa: CASSLFKRGDYEQYF
v_gene: TRBV7-2
len: 15
d_gene: TRBD2
j_gene: TRBJ2-7
abundance: -

CDR3nt: TGTGCCAGCAGTCAAGGTCGTACTGAAGCTTTCTTT
CDR3aa: CASSQGRTEAFF
v_gene: TRBV12-3/TRBV12-4
len: 12
d_gene: -
j_gene: TRBJ1-1
abundance: few

CDR3nt: TGTGCCTGGAGTCCACCGATGGCGACCGGGGAGCTGTTTTTT
CDR3aa: CAWSPPMATGELFF
v_gene: TRBV30
len: 14
d_gene: -
j_gene: TRBJ2-2
abundance: -

CDR3nt: TGTGCCAGCAGTCTAACCCAGGGGGGCCTCCAAGAGACCCAGTACTTC
CDR3aa: CASSLTQGGLQETQYF
v_gene: TRBV7-2
len: 16
d_gene: -
j_gene: TRBJ2-5
abundance: -

CDR3nt: TGTGCCAGTAGTATATCCTCCGGACTAGCTGGAAACGAGCAGTACTTC
CDR3aa: CASSISSGLAGNEQYF
v_gene: TRBV19
len: 16
d_gene: TRBD2
j_gene: TRBJ2-7
abundance: -

CDR3nt: TGTGCCAGCAGCTTAGGGGCTGGGGGCGTCACAGATACGCAGTATTTT
CDR3aa: CASSLGAGGVTDTQYF
v_gene: TRBV11-3
len: 16
d_gene: -
j_gene: TRBJ2-3
abundance: once

CDR3nt: TGTGCCTGGAGTGTTCTGGGGGGAAACGAGCAGTACTTC
CDR3aa: CAWSVLGGNEQYF
v_gene: TRBV30
len: 13
d_gene: -
j_gene: TRBJ2-7
abundance: -

CDR3nt: TGTGCCATCAGTGAGAGGCTTTCGGGAAACACCATATATTTT
CDR3aa: CAISERLSGNTIYF
v_gene: TRBV10-3
len: 14
d_gene: -
j_gene: TRBJ1-3
abundance: -

CDR3nt: TGTGCCAGCGGGCTAGCGGGGGGGTATAGGGAGACCCAGTACTTC
CDR3aa: CASGLAGGYRETQYF
v_gene: TRBV28
len: 15
d_gene: TRBD2
j_gene: TRBJ2-5
abundance: -

CDR3nt: TGTGCCAGTAGTATAGATGGGCGGCTCACTGAAGCTTTCTTT
CDR3aa: CASSIDGRLTEAFF
v_gene: TRBV19
len: 14
d_gene: -
j_gene: TRBJ1-1
abundance: -

CDR3nt: TGCAGTGCTAGTCGAGTCGGGGGGAGTGGGCTACTAATTGACAATGAGCAGTTCTTC
CDR3aa: CSASRVGGSGLLIDNEQFF
v_gene: TRBV20-1
len: 19
d_gene: TRBD2
j_gene: TRBJ2-1
abundance: -

CDR3nt: TGTGCCAGCAGTGGCGAAGGTAATTCACCCCTCCACTTT
CDR3aa: CASSGEGNSPLHF
v_gene: TRBV2
len: 13
d_gene: -
j_gene: TRBJ1-6
abundance: -

CDR3nt: TGCAGCGTCGCTGATTCTGGAAACACCATATATTTT
CDR3aa: CSVADSGNTIYF
v_gene: TRBV29-1
len: 12
d_gene: -
j_gene: TRBJ1-3
abundance: -

CDR3nt: TGTGCCAGCAGCTTAATGTGGGGGCGAGCTTTCTTT
CDR3aa: CASSLMWGRAFF
v_gene: TRBV11-2
len: 12
d_gene: -
j_gene: TRBJ1-1
abundance: few

CDR3nt: TGTGCCACCAGCAGAGATTGGGCCACAGGAACGCAGTATTTT
CDR3aa: CATSRDWATGTQYF
v_gene: TRBV15
len: 14
d_gene: -
j_gene: TRBJ2-3
abundance: -

CDR3nt: TGCGCCAGCAGTGGCGACAGTACGAACACTGAAGCTTTCTTT
CDR3aa: CASSGDSTNTEAFF
v_gene: TRBV4-3
len: 14
d_gene: -
j_gene: TRBJ1-1
abundance: -

CDR3nt: TGTGCCAGCAGGTTAGCGGGGCGAGAGACCCAGTACTTC
CDR3aa: CASRLAGRETQYF
v_gene: TRBV6-5
len: 13
d_gene: TRBD2
j_gene: TRBJ2-5
abundance: -

CDR3nt: TGCAGCGTTGAAGGGTCAACCACTACCCAAGAGACCCAGTACTTC
CDR3aa: CSVEGSTTTQETQYF
v_gene: TRBV29-1
len: 15
d_gene: -
j_gene: TRBJ2-5
abundance: -

CDR3nt: TGTGCCAGCAGCACAAAGTTCGTACGGGACAGGGTTGATCAGCCCCAGCATTTT
CDR3aa: CASSTKFVRDRVDQPQHF
v_gene: TRBV21-1
len: 18
d_gene: -
j_gene: TRBJ1-5
abundance: -

CDR3nt: TGTGCCAGCGGCCCAGGGGGGTATGATGGAAACACCATATATTTT
CDR3aa: CASGPGGYDGNTIYF
v_gene: TRBV28
len: 15
d_gene: TRBD1
j_gene: TRBJ1-3
abundance: -